Detailed here is one TCR beta chain. Its antigen is not known. Germline CDR1 MGHDK, CDR2 SYGVNS. The length of the CDR3 is 16 residues. V dropped 2 bases and J dropped 5 bases, with 15 bases sitting between them. This sample was included in a study of shared clonotypes between healthy human individuals. Sequenced by immunoSEQ multiplex PCR; TCRdb stores in-frame clones only, minus some. This sample has roughly 2,300,000 clones, with 92% found just once. Study-wide results and limits: Lower generation probabilities were found for non-shared clonotypes than for those shared by all four donors.

The receptor was isolated from a man younger than 35 in good health. Some clones in this sample may be carry-over from other donors' samples. The specimen sequenced was naive CD4+ T cells from PBMCs. Subset: CD45RA+ positively selected. The V gene is TRBV25-1, the J gene TRBJ1-4; tentatively, D is TRBD1 (6 bases). CDR3 bases: TGTGCCAGCAGTGAAGCAGGGGCCGAGGGAAATGAAAAACTGTTTTTT. Residues: CASSEAGAEGNEKLFF.